This T cell receptor (beta chain) was captured by sequencing in a study of post-analysis software for immune sequencing data. Study results and limitations: TRBV segments more frequent in patients than in controls numbered five and included TRBV5-6, TRBV5-1 and TRBV20-1.

The length of the CDR3 is 17 residues. The germline CDR1 and CDR2 sequences are MGHRA and YSYEKL. The germline V and J ends were trimmed by 3 bases and 4 bases, with 21 bases remaining between them. Presence of unique molecular identifiers characterized the TCR beta cDNA libraries. Yield was roughly 0.5 million cDNA molecules from around 1 to 9.1 million T cells. TCRdb re-derived calls from the PCR reads in MiXCR, one entry per CDR3 protein. The table lists about 560,000 distinct CDR3 sequences, roughly two fifths of them singletons. As for this clonotype: Its cognate antigen is unknown.

The material sequenced was blood. This rearrangement joins TRBV4-1 to TRBJ1-2; D might be TRBD1 (6 bases). The source of this sequence is a girl between 5 and 17 years old with multiple sclerosis. CDR3: CASSQSQQGKDPYGYTF. The CDR3 bases are TGCGCCAGCAGCCAGTCTCAACAGGGCAAAGACCCCTATGGCTACACCTTC.